These 5 T cell receptor beta chains came from one sample sequenced in a study of T-cell memory formation after mild COVID-19. Using its own MiXCR run on the 5' RACE reads, TCRdb lists one record per CDR3 protein. The profile covers hundreds of thousands of distinct CDR3 sequences, with about 17% appearing a single time and roughly 25% taken by the ten largest. Input material: PBMCs or a T cell subset sorted from them (not recorded which). These receptors all stem from a man aged 18 to 35 who had mild COVID-19 (a few samples of this study predate the infection). Cell type and time point are not known.

Only a few counts were recorded for this clonotype. The V and J genes are TRBV7-3 and TRBJ2-1; D not certain. The V and J ends lost 5 bases and 9 bases respectively, with 8 bases between them. This CDR3 has 11 amino acids. Looked up from germline, CDR1 is SGHTA and CDR2 is FQGTGA. The CDR3 DNA follows: TGTGCCAGCAGCATTGACGGTGAGCAGTTCTTC. Its protein is CASSIDGEQFF.

This clonotype was seen a few times. The chain has TRBV7-9 and TRBJ1-1; TRBD1 agrees at 11 bases. V lost 4 bases and J lost 11; bases outside the gene matches: 6. There are 13 residues in the CDR3. The germline CDR1 and CDR2 sequences are SEHNR and FQNEAQ (reference sequence). The chain's CDR3 is CASSSDRGREAFF. As DNA, the CDR3 is TGTGCCAGCAGCTCGGACAGGGGGCGAGAGGCTTTCTTT.

This clonotype was counted between two and nine times. The chain couples TRBV6-5 to TRBJ2-3, with D possibly matching TRBD2 (6 bases). Per the germline V gene, CDR1 is MNHEY and CDR2 is SVGAGI. The CDR3 has 13 amino acids. V was shortened by 6 bases and J by 5 bases, with 12 bases between the two germline ends. CDR3 nucleotide sequence: TGTGCCAGCAGGGCCATAGCGGAAGATACGCAGTATTTT. It encodes CASRAIAEDTQYF.

The chain links TRBV19 to TRBJ2-1; D is undetermined. CDR1 is LNHDA, CDR2 SQIVND, per germline (reference sequence). Trimming cost V 5 bases and J 9 bases, with 14 bases left between them. This CDR3 comprises 13 residues. The CDR3 reads CASSYIGVGEQFF. CDR3 DNA: TGTGCCAGTAGTTACATCGGAGTCGGTGAGCAGTTCTTC.

There are a few counts of this clonotype. The chain carries TRBV5-1 and TRBJ2-1; no clear D gene. This CDR3 is 14 amino acids long. The V gene's germline CDR1 is SGHRS and CDR2 YFSETQ. The germline V and J ends were trimmed by 0 bases and 7 bases, with 11 bases remaining between them. The CDR3 loop reads CASSLVDSGNEQFF. The CDR3 region has the DNA TGCGCCAGCAGCTTGGTTGACTCTGGGAATGAGCAGTTCTTC.